A single sample is the source of the 8 T cell receptor beta chains below, sequenced in a study of blood T cell repertoires in COVID-19. Repertoires were generated with immunoSEQ multiplex PCR, while TCRdb's copy carries only in-frame clones and drops some. Altogether approximately 240,000 clones are present, about four fifths being singletons, with the ten largest covering more than 2%. The specimen sequenced was peripheral blood. The receptors originated from a woman aged 55-69 years with acute or convalescent COVID-19.

The genes are TRBV24-1 and TRBJ1-5; D unresolved. Per germline, CDR1 KGHDR and CDR2 SFDVKD. The CDR3 contains 13 residues. Deletions cut 5 bases from V and 5 bases from J, with 9 bases between. DNA of the CDR3: TGTGCCACCAGTGCGTTTGGAGATCAGCCCCAGCATTTT. Translating gives CATSAFGDQPQHF.

The rearrangement links TRBV6-1 to TRBJ1-5; D remains ambiguous. Trimming stripped 3 bases from V and 9 bases from J, with 15 bases between. In germline, CDR1 is MNHNS, CDR2 SASEGT. The CDR3 loop spans 14 amino acids. For the CDR3, the DNA is TGTGCCAGCAGTGACGGTGGGGAGAGCGGGCCCCAGCATTTT. Amino acids: CASSDGGESGPQHF.

The count of this clone is one. This chain uses TRBV7-9 with TRBJ2-2; D possibly corresponds to TRBD2 (5 bases). Germline values: CDR1 SEHNR, CDR2 FQNEAQ (reference sequence). Trimming removed 1 base at V and 4 bases at J, with 7 bases between. The CDR3 is 14 amino acids. The CDR3 loop reads CASSLGGSTGELFF. The DNA of the CDR3 is TGTGCCAGCAGCTTAGGAGGGTCCACCGGGGAGCTGTTTTTT.

This rearrangement joins TRBV11-2 to TRBJ1-6, with D possibly matching TRBD1 (6 bases). Per the germline V gene, CDR1 is SGHAT and CDR2 is FQNNGV. The CDR3 consists of 15 residues. Trimming stripped 3 bases from V and 2 bases from J, with 8 bases between. The CDR3, as DNA: TGTGCCAGCAGCTTGGACAGCACCTATAATTCACCCCTCCACTTT. Amino acids: CASSLDSTYNSPLHF.

The V gene is TRBV20-1, the J gene TRBJ1-4; perhaps TRBD1 as D (6 bases). Trimming left V 6 bases short and J 3 bases short, with 14 bases between. Germline CDR1 and CDR2: DFQATT and SNEGSKA (reference sequence). The CDR3 loop spans 14 amino acids. The CDR3 nucleotides are TGCAGTGCGAGTGCGACAGGACCTAATGAAAAACTGTTTTTT. The encoded protein is CSASATGPNEKLFF.

The rearrangement uses TRBV28 and TRBJ1-4; D is perhaps TRBD1 (5 bases). Trimming removed 8 bases at V and 8 bases at J, with 18 bases between. The CDR3 totals 14 residues. The germline V gene encodes CDR1 MDHEN and CDR2 SYDVKM. The CDR3 DNA sequence: TGTGCCAGCGGCTCACCGGGACTAAAGGAAAAACTGTTTTTT. This sequence encodes CASGSPGLKEKLFF.

This clone was seen only a few times. The chain has TRBV7-2 and TRBJ1-4; D gene ambiguous. The CDR3 has 15 amino acids. From germline, CDR1 is SGHTA and CDR2 FQGNSA. V was pared by 0 bases and J by 3 bases, with 8 bases between. CDR3 region: CASSLAGRPNEKLFF. CDR3 coding DNA: TGTGCCAGCAGCTTAGCCGGCAGGCCTAATGAAAAACTGTTTTTT. The full variable domain, in which reference TRBV7-2 and TRBJ1-4 provide the parts outside the CDR3, is GAGVSQSPSNKVTEKGKDVELRCDPISGHTALYWYRQSLGQGLEFLIYFQGNSAPDKSGLPSDRFSAERTGGSVSTLTIQRTQQEDSAVYLCASSLAGRPNEKLFFGSGTQLSVL.

The gene calls are TRBV4-3 and TRBJ1-6; 7 bases fit TRBD1. CDR3 size: 16 residues. Germline CDR1 is LGHNA and CDR2 is YSLEER. The V segment lost 0 bases and the J segment 9 bases; nucleotides outside the gene matches: 8. This chain's CDR3 is CASSQDLYRGSSPLHF. The CDR3 DNA follows: TGCGCCAGCAGCCAAGATCTCTACAGGGGTAGTTCACCCCTCCACTTT.